This TCR beta chain was identified in a study of human T cells and chemical hapten exposure. General study points: In the PT1 data, expanded TCR counts showed a positive correlation with patch test score. DPC sensitization did not alter TCRs above 1 in 1000 frequency.

In TCRdb, the RACE reads were re-called with MiXCR into one record per CDR3 protein. The sample contains approximately 400,000 distinct CDR3 sequences, roughly 4.6% of which appear only once. Time point described: pre-sensitization, week 0. Treatment specified: therapeutic diphenylcyclopropenone sensitization with weekly scalp DPC. The study extracted total RNA from unfractionated whole blood. This clonotype was observed many times. What it binds is unknown. The CDR3 has 15 amino acids. V lost 6 bases and J lost 2, with 11 bases in between. The source is a woman aged 45-65 years with alopecia areata. Some clones in this sample may be carry-over from other donors' samples. The sample here was whole blood, taken in connection with sensitization to the hapten diphenylcyclopropenone (DPC). The chain uses TRBV12-3 or TRBV12-4 and TRBJ1-6, with no clear D. This CDR3 reads CASSDTWTYNSPLHF. In DNA form, the CDR3 reads TGTGCCAGCAGCGATACATGGACCTATAATTCACCCCTCCACTTT.